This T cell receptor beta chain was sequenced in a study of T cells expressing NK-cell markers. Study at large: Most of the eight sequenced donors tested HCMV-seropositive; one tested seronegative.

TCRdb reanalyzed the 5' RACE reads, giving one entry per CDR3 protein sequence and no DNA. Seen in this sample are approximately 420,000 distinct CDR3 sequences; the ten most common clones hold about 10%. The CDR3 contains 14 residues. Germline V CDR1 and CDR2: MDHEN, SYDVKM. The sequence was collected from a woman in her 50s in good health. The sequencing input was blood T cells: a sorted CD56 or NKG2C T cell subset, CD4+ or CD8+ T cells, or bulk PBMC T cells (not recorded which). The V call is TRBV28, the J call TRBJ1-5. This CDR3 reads CASSRIRSNQPQHF.